A selection of T cell receptor beta chains follows, all from one sample in a study of cytomegalovirus exposure and HLA in healthy donors. The method was immunoSEQ multiplex PCR; TCRdb's version includes in-frame clones alone and lacks a portion of them. In the table there are roughly 150,000 clones, more than 70% of which are singletons. The source material was PBMCs. The receptors shown here come from a young man in good health and CMV-seropositive. CDR3s include the opening cysteine and the closing phenylalanine or tryptophan. Fields, in order: V gene, clone size, J gene, D gene, CDR3 DNA, CDR3 protein. A D gene is named only where the DNA matches it firmly. Size is omitted from some rows. Given values are once, few, many or a class for expanded clones.

TRBV6-1	.	TRBJ1-1	.	TGTGCCAGCACTCCCCCCTTGAACACTGAAGCTTTCTTT	CASTPPLNTEAFF
TRBV11-3	.	TRBJ2-2	.	TGTGCCAGCGCCGGTTCCGGGGAGCTGTTTTTT	CASAGSGELFF
TRBV29-1	once	TRBJ2-1	TRBD1	TGCAGCGTTACCGGGACAGTCTCCTACAATGAGCAGTTCTTC	CSVTGTVSYNEQFF
TRBV15	.	TRBJ2-5	.	TGTGCCACCAGCAGAGAAGCTAGGGGCTTCAGGGAGACCCAGTACTTC	CATSREARGFRETQYF
TRBV9	once	TRBJ1-4	.	TGTGCCAGCAGCGTAGGGGTGGGAGCAACTAATGAAAAACTGTTTTTT	CASSVGVGATNEKLFF
TRBV5-8	.	TRBJ1-2	.	TGTGCCAGCAGCTACCAGGGATTTCACTATGGCTACACCTTC	CASSYQGFHYGYTF
TRBV27	few	TRBJ1-2	TRBD1	TGTGCCAGCAGTCCCTTCGCAGGGGGCGATATCTATGGCTACACCTTC	CASSPFAGGDIYGYTF
TRBV6-5	.	TRBJ2-2	TRBD1	TGTGCCAGCAGTTCTGGGGACGTACAGGGGGCCGGGGAGCTGTTTTTT	CASSSGDVQGAGELFF
TRBV9	.	TRBJ2-2	.	TGTGCCAGCAGCGTAGGAAACTTCGGGGAGCTGTTTTTT	CASSVGNFGELFF
TRBV4-2	.	TRBJ1-2	TRBD1	TGTGCCAGCAGCCAAGATTCCGGGACAGCGTATGGCTACACCTTC	CASSQDSGTAYGYTF
TRBV2	many	TRBJ1-4	TRBD1	TGTGCCAGCTGGGGGACAGCTGTGAGTGAAAAACTGTTTTTT	CASWGTAVSEKLFF
TRBV7-9	.	TRBJ1-2	.	TGTGCCAGCGGCTTGGGGAGTTCTAACTATGGCTACACCTTC	CASGLGSSNYGYTF
TRBV7-9	.	TRBJ2-7	TRBD2	TGTGCCAGCAGCTTAGATGGGAGGGCCGAGCAGTACTTC	CASSLDGRAEQYF
TRBV7-9	many	TRBJ1-3	TRBD1	TGTGCCAGCAGCTTATACAGGGGACCCTCGATCTCTGGAAACACCATATATTTT	CASSLYRGPSISGNTIYF
TRBV27	.	TRBJ1-6	TRBD1	TGTGCCAGCAGCAGGAGGGCGGGACAGGGTATATTGGATAATTCACCCCTCCACTTT	CASSRRAGQGILDNSPLHF
TRBV18	.	TRBJ2-5	.	TGTGCCAGCTCACCGAGCGGCAGTTCACAAGAGACCCAGTACTTC	CASSPSGSSQETQYF
TRBV7-6	.	TRBJ2-5	.	TGTGCCAGCAGCGGTATGGAGTACCAAGAGACCCAGTACTTC	CASSGMEYQETQYF
TRBV6-1	many	TRBJ2-6	.	TGTGCCAGCAGTGTTGAGGGGGCTGGGGCCAACGTCCTGACTTTC	CASSVEGAGANVLTF
TRBV27	.	TRBJ1-1	TRBD1	TGTGCCAGCACCTCCCGCAGGGGGCGGTTTGGTGAAGCTTTCTTT	CASTSRRGRFGEAFF
TRBV7-8	.	TRBJ2-1	.	TGTGCCAGCAGAGCCACTAGGAATGAGCAGTTCTTC	CASRATRNEQFF
TRBV7-9	once	TRBJ2-7	.	TGTGCCACCGGAGGGACAGCAACCTACGAGCAGTACTTC	CATGGTATYEQYF
TRBV6-1	.	TRBJ2-7	.	TGTGCCAGCAGTGAAAACGGGTTTGGGTACGAGCAGTACTTC	CASSENGFGYEQYF
TRBV5-1	few	TRBJ2-5	.	TGCGCCAGCAGCTTTGGAGGCAGGGGAGAGACCCAGTACTTC	CASSFGGRGETQYF
TRBV5-1	few	TRBJ2-2	TRBD2	TGCGCCAGCTCTACAGGGCTAGCGGGAGGGCCCACCGGGGAGCTGTTTTTT	CASSTGLAGGPTGELFF
TRBV27	.	TRBJ2-2	.	TGTGCCAGCAGTTTATGGACAGTGACAAACACCGGGGAGCTGTTTTTT	CASSLWTVTNTGELFF
TRBV5-1	.	TRBJ2-1	TRBD2	TGCGCCAGCAGCTTGGCATGGGGGCGTCTAGCGGGAGATCGGTGGAATGAGCAGTTCTTC	CASSLAWGRLAGDRWNEQFF
TRBV10-2	once	TRBJ2-5	TRBD1	TGCGCCAGCAGTGACGGGACAGGGGGCCGAGAGACCCAGTACTTC	CASSDGTGGRETQYF
TRBV2	few	TRBJ2-7	.	TGTGCCAGCAGTGATCAGGTGAACGAGCAGTACTTC	CASSDQVNEQYF
TRBV5-1	.	TRBJ2-7	.	TGCGCCAGCAGCTTGGGCTCCGTCTTGACTACTTACGAGCAGTACTTC	CASSLGSVLTTYEQYF
TRBV6-1	.	TRBJ1-5	.	TGTGCCAGCAGTGAAAGGACAGTTAATCAGCCCCAGCATTTT	CASSERTVNQPQHF
TRBV19	.	TRBJ2-1	.	TGTGCCAGTAGTATATTAGCTAGGTCCTACAATGAGCAGTTCTTC	CASSILARSYNEQFF
TRBV19	once	TRBJ1-2	.	TGTGCCAGTAGTATCGGCAGGGTGACCAATGGCTACACCTTC	CASSIGRVTNGYTF
TRBV18	once	TRBJ1-5	.	TGTGCCAGTTCACCGGTGGGGGCAGAAAGCAATCAGCCCCAGCATTTT	CASSPVGAESNQPQHF
TRBV2	.	TRBJ1-4	TRBD1	TGTGCCAGCAGCCGGGACAGGGTGGGAGATAATGAAAAACTGTTTTTT	CASSRDRVGDNEKLFF
TRBV7-6	.	TRBJ1-6	.	TGTGCCAGCAGCCACCACGAACAGAATTCACCCCTCCACTTT	CASSHHEQNSPLHF
TRBV19	.	TRBJ1-2	TRBD1	TGTGCCAGTAGTGTCCGGGACAGGCTCTACACCTTC	CASSVRDRLYTF
TRBV2	.	TRBJ2-1	TRBD2	TGTGCCAGCAGTGAACTGGGAGCGGGAAGCGACAATGAGCAGTTCTTC	CASSELGAGSDNEQFF
TRBV5-1	.	TRBJ2-7	TRBD2	TGCGCCAGCAGCTTGGGACTAGCCCGTTCTACCTACGAGCAGTACTTC	CASSLGLARSTYEQYF
TRBV29-1	.	TRBJ2-3	TRBD2	TGCAGCGCCCCAGCGGGAGGGCCCTCAGATACGCAGTATTTT	CSAPAGGPSDTQYF
TRBV28	.	TRBJ2-7	TRBD2	TGTGCCAGCAGTCGGGCTAGCGGCTCCTACGAGCAGTACTTC	CASSRASGSYEQYF
TRBV5-5	.	TRBJ1-1	.	TGTGCCAGCAGCTTGGAACAACGGAACACTGAAGCTTTCTTT	CASSLEQRNTEAFF
TRBV6-5	.	TRBJ1-4	.	TGTGCCAGCAGATCGGACCAGGGGCCACCGGGAAAACTGTTTTTT	CASRSDQGPPGKLFF
TRBV27	.	TRBJ2-3	TRBD2	TGTGCCAGCAGTTTAGGACCCTATGGCGGGAGAGCACATACGCAGTATTTT	CASSLGPYGGRAHTQYF
TRBV6-1	.	TRBJ1-2	.	TGTGCCAGCAGTGAAAATTGGCAAAGCTATGGCTACACCTTC	CASSENWQSYGYTF
TRBV30	.	TRBJ1-5	.	TGTGCCTGGAGCGTGGGGGGACAGCCCCAGCATTTT	CAWSVGGQPQHF
TRBV27	.	TRBJ2-1	.	TGTGCCAGCAGTCCTCGACAGGGCTGGAGGGACAATGAGCAGTTCTTC	CASSPRQGWRDNEQFF